The next 20 T cell receptor beta chains were all read from a single sample in a study of shared clonotypes between healthy human individuals. Profiled with immunoSEQ multiplex PCR; TCRdb holds only in-frame clones, not every one. Of 450,000 to 650,000 clones in the sample, around 80% are singletons; the top ten hold approximately 12%. Sequencing used PBMCs. These receptors originate from a middle-aged woman in good health. Some clones in this sample may be carry-over from other donors' samples.

The chain links TRBV30 to TRBJ1-2, with D possibly matching TRBD1 (5 bases). The CDR3 runs to 13 residues. Germline assignment: CDR1 GTSNPN and CDR2 SVGIG (reference sequence). Trimming shortened V by 1 base and J by 1 base, and 7 bases separated the two germline ends. The CDR3 region has the DNA TGTGCCTGGAGTGGACAGCTTAACTATGGCTACACCTTC. Its protein is CAWSGQLNYGYTF.

This chain links TRBV28 with TRBJ2-7; D is perhaps TRBD1 (6 bases). Germline V CDR1 and CDR2: MDHEN, SYDVKM. Trimming removed 2 bases at V and 6 bases at J, with 17 bases between. The CDR3 covers 15 residues. CDR3: CASSLRDNYSLEQYF. CDR3 in DNA: TGTGCCAGCAGTTTACGGGACAACTATTCACTCGAGCAGTACTTC.

The chain employs TRBV28 and TRBJ2-7; D remains ambiguous. V was pared by 5 bases and J by 0 bases, with 11 bases between. The CDR3 has 14 amino acids. CDR1 is MDHEN and CDR2 is SYDVKM in the germline V gene. The DNA of the CDR3 is TGTGCCAGCAGTGCCGGCGGAATCTCCTACGAGCAGTACTTC. Translating it yields CASSAGGISYEQYF.

The V and J genes are TRBV29-1 and TRBJ2-1; 10 bases are shared with TRBD2. J gave up 9 bases and V 3 bases, and 11 bases lay outside the gene matches. CDR3 size: 15 residues. Germline V gene lookup returns CDR1 SQVTM and CDR2 ANQGSEA. The CDR3 sequence is CSVDVVGTSDTEQFF. In DNA, the CDR3 is TGCAGCGTTGATGTAGTGGGGACTAGCGATACTGAGCAGTTCTTC.

This chain links TRBV21-1 with TRBJ2-7; TRBD1 is the table's D call, not checked against the DNA. TRBV21-1 is noted as a pseudogene. The CDR3 runs to 15 residues. The CDR3 loop reads CASTQGQGRTYEQYF. In DNA form, the CDR3 reads TGTGCCAGCACCCAAGGACAGGGAAGAACCTACGAGCAGTACTTC.

The V call is TRBV27, the J call TRBJ1-5; 10 positions agree with TRBD1. J lost 1 base, V lost 6 bases, and 9 bases had no gene match. Germline loops: CDR1 MNHEY, CDR2 SMNVEV (reference sequence). The CDR3 extends over 17 amino acids. The CDR3 DNA reads TGTGCCAGCAGGTCACTCGGGACAGGGGAAAGCAATCAGCCCCAGCATTTT. It translates to CASRSLGTGESNQPQHF.

This sequence joins TRBV27 and TRBJ2-6, with 8 bases fitting TRBD1. Germline assignment: CDR1 MNHEY and CDR2 SMNVEV (reference sequence). The CDR3 totals 17 residues. V dropped 4 bases and J dropped 0; count of bases not matched to a gene: 5. CDR3 DNA sequence: TGTGCCAGCAGTTCGGACAGGGACCTCTCTGGGGCCAACGTCCTGACTTTC. This gives the protein CASSSDRDLSGANVLTF.

V and J are TRBV19 and TRBJ1-3; D is unresolved. This CDR3 comprises 12 residues. V lost 5 bases, J lost 10 bases, and 12 bases lay in between. CDR1 LNHDA and CDR2 SQIVND come from the germline V gene (reference sequence). The CDR3 DNA reads TGTGCCAGTAGTGCTATCCCTTGGACCATATATTTT. Protein product: CASSAIPWTIYF.

The sample holds one count of this clone. J is TRBJ2-1 and V is TRBV6-6; no clear D. This CDR3 has 11 residues. Looked up from germline, CDR1 is MNHNY and CDR2 is SVGAGI (reference sequence). Trimming pared 5 bases from V and 9 bases from J, leaving 8 bases between. DNA of the CDR3: TGTGCCAGCAGTGCTCAACTTGAGCAGTTCTTC. Translated: CASSAQLEQFF.

V usage is TRBV30 and J usage is TRBJ2-5, with D unresolved. V lost 0 bases and J lost 4, with 6 bases in between. The CDR3 contains 12 residues. CDR1 is GTSNPN and CDR2 is SVGIG in the germline V gene (reference sequence). For the CDR3, the DNA is TGTGCCTGGAGTGTACAACGAGAGACCCAGTACTTC. Its protein product is CAWSVQRETQYF.

The chain links TRBV7-9 to TRBJ2-7; TRBD1 is a possible D gene (6 bases). The germline V and J ends were trimmed by 5 bases and 7 bases, with 9 bases remaining between them. Germline-derived CDR1 and CDR2 are SEHNR and FQNEAQ (reference sequence). This CDR3 contains 11 residues. As DNA, the CDR3 is TGTGCCAGCAGCACCGGACAGGAGCAGTACTTC. Translation: CASSTGQEQYF.

Comment on this clone: This may be a read error: a much more frequent sequence differs by one nucleotide. Different DNA sequences within this sample yield the same CDR3. CDR3 bases: TGCGCTCTCAAAGGGGGCAGGGAGCTGTTTTTT. Its protein product is CALKGGRELFF. V gene TRBV28 combines with J gene TRBJ2-2, with TRBD1 matching 7 bases. The CDR3 totals 11 residues. CDR1 and CDR2 (germline): MDHEN, SYDVKM.

The genes are TRBV27 and TRBJ2-2; unclear D gene. Germline V gives CDR1 MNHEY, CDR2 SMNVEV (reference sequence). The CDR3 loop spans 14 amino acids. V was trimmed by 3 bases and J by 5 bases, leaving 10 bases between them. CDR3 sequence reads: CASSFTVLTGELFF. CDR3 sequence (DNA): TGTGCCAGCAGTTTCACCGTTTTGACCGGGGAGCTGTTTTTT.

As concerns this clone: One end of the junction varies from germline; a read error may be responsible. This sample includes further DNA sequences coding for the same CDR3. The V and J genes are TRBV27 and TRBJ2-7, with D hard to call. The CDR3 totals 13 residues. CDR1 MNHEY and CDR2 SMNVEV come from the germline V gene (reference sequence). The CDR3 reads CASSFRRADEQYF. The DNA for the CDR3 is TGCGCCAGCAGTTTTCGCCGGGCCGACGAGCAGTACTTC.

V and J are TRBV7-8 and TRBJ2-4; 8 positions agree with TRBD1. In germline, CDR1 is SGHVS, CDR2 FQNEAQ. J gave up 6 bases and V 5 bases, and 9 bases lay outside the gene matches. The CDR3 contains 15 residues. CDR3: CASSPRTGLGNIQYF. The CDR3 DNA is TGTGCCAGCAGCCCGAGGACAGGGTTGGGAAACATTCAGTACTTC.

The chain is built from TRBV5-1 and TRBJ2-2, with no clear D. The CDR3 has 13 amino acids. Per the germline V gene, CDR1 is SGHRS and CDR2 is YFSETQ. V lost 1 base to trimming and J lost 4 bases, with 5 bases between them. DNA of the CDR3: TGCGCCAGCAGCTTGCGGACCACCGGGGAGCTGTTTTTT. As protein: CASSLRTTGELFF.

This clone occurred once. The chain links TRBV6-4 to TRBJ2-7; perhaps TRBD1 as D (5 bases). With 2 bases removed from V and 6 bases from J, the gap between germline ends came to 11 bases. Germline assignment: CDR1 MRHNA and CDR2 SNTAGT. The CDR3 has 13 amino acids. The CDR3 sequence: CASSDGAASEQYF. In DNA, the CDR3 is TGTGCCAGCAGTGACGGGGCTGCATCCGAGCAGTACTTC.

V is TRBV19 and J is TRBJ1-2; D is unresolved. CDR1 is LNHDA and CDR2 is SQIVND in the germline V gene (reference sequence). This CDR3 comprises 13 residues. Trimming pared 6 bases from V and 7 bases from J, leaving 15 bases between. The CDR3 bases are TGTGCCAGTAGGCCTTCTATGGTGGTTGGCTACACCTTC. Translating gives CASRPSMVVGYTF.

With respect to this clone: Possible read error: a much larger clone is one base away. The V and J genes are TRBV7-6 and TRBJ2-5; D is unresolved. Germline V gene sequence: CDR1 SGHVS, CDR2 FNYEAQ. V lost 2 bases, J lost 3 bases, and 4 bases lay in between. The CDR3 is 12 amino acids. Here the CDR3 DNA reads TGTGCCAGCAGCTTATGGGAAGAGACCCAGTACTTC. Translation: CASSLWEETQYF.

Notes on this clone: This sample also contains other DNA sequences that code for the same CDR3. The genes are TRBV9 and TRBJ1-3; D is unresolved. The CDR3 is 14 amino acids. The germline CDR1 and CDR2 sequences are SGDLS and YYNGEE. The V end was cut by 0 bases, the J end by 3 bases, with 7 bases between. The CDR3 region is CASSVGGNGNTIYF. CDR3 sequence (DNA): TGTGCCAGCAGCGTAGGGGGAAATGGAAACACCATATATTTT.